The 10 T cell receptor beta chains listed next were all sequenced from one sample in a study of cytomegalovirus exposure and HLA in healthy donors. The PCR was carried out with 60 Vbeta primers and 13 Jbeta primers. Clones were read by immunoSEQ multiplex PCR, and TCRdb kept only the in-frame ones, dropping some. This sample has 150,000 to 200,000 clones, with more than 70% found just once. Sequences were obtained from PBMCs. These TCRs come from a male donor in good health and CMV-seronegative.

The chain is built from TRBV5-5 and TRBJ1-1; D is perhaps TRBD1 (5 bases). CDR3 length: 15 amino acids. V was shortened by 4 bases and J by 2 bases, with 15 bases between the two germline ends. Germline-derived CDR1 and CDR2 are SGHKS and YYEKEE (reference sequence). CDR3 nucleotide sequence: TGTGCCAGCAGCCTTAGCCCGACAGTTAACACTGAAGCTTTCTTT. It yields the protein CASSLSPTVNTEAFF.

Concerning this clone itself: Its ends do not fully match the called genes, so a read error is possible. V gene TRBV7-9 combines with J gene TRBJ1-2; D remains unclear. Germline V CDR1 and CDR2: SEHNR, FQNEAQ (reference sequence). The CDR3 extends over 13 amino acids. In nucleotides, the CDR3 is TGTTCCAGCAGCTTGGAGATTCCCTATGGCTACACCTTC. This sequence encodes CSSSLEIPYGYTF.

This rearrangement joins TRBV19 to TRBJ2-5; 15 bases fit TRBD2. CDR1 and CDR2 (germline): LNHDA, SQIVND (reference sequence). Germline trimming cut 5 bases from V and 4 bases from J; bases unmatched to any gene: 2. The CDR3 runs to 15 residues. The CDR3 sequence is CASSAGLAGGETQYF. The CDR3 DNA sequence: TGTGCCAGTAGTGCGGGACTAGCGGGAGGAGAGACCCAGTACTTC.

The chain combines TRBV7-9 with TRBJ2-7, with 14 bases fitting TRBD2. The V gene's germline CDR1 is SEHNR and CDR2 FQNEAQ (reference sequence). CDR3 size: 16 residues. V was pared by 6 bases and J by 3 bases, with 7 bases of the junction left unmatched. The CDR3 is CASSRPGTSGSYEQYF. Here the CDR3 DNA reads TGTGCCAGCAGTCGGCCCGGGACTAGCGGGAGCTACGAGCAGTACTTC.

The chain employs TRBV28 and TRBJ1-4; tentatively, D is TRBD1 (5 bases). The germline gives CDR1 MDHEN, CDR2 SYDVKM. The CDR3 totals 15 residues. V was pared by 5 bases and J by 11 bases, with 21 bases between. This CDR3 is CASSTTERPFGKLFF. CDR3 sequence (DNA): TGTGCCAGCAGTACGACAGAACGCCCCTTTGGGAAACTGTTTTTT.

The chain is built from TRBV4-2 and TRBJ1-6; 7 nucleotides line up with TRBD1. J gave up 6 bases and V 2 bases, and 7 bases lay outside the gene matches. Germline values: CDR1 LGHNA, CDR2 YNFKEQ. This CDR3 spans 16 amino acids. DNA for the CDR3: TGTGCCAGCAGCCAACCTGGCGGGACAGTTAATTCACCCCTCCACTTT. Its translation is CASSQPGGTVNSPLHF.

The chain uses TRBV11-3 and TRBJ2-2, with TRBD2 identical over 13 bases. V lost 5 bases to trimming and J lost 5 bases; unmatched junction nucleotides: 5. The CDR3 runs 16 residues. Germline CDR1 reads SGHNT; CDR2 reads YENEEA. DNA for the CDR3: TGTGCCAGCAGCCATCGACTAGCGGGGGGTACCGGGGAGCTGTTTTTT. Protein product: CASSHRLAGGTGELFF.

This clone was seen only once. The genes are TRBV7-2 and TRBJ2-7; a weak D match, TRBD1 (7 bases). The V gene's germline CDR1 is SGHTA and CDR2 FQGNSA. With 6 bases removed from V and 1 base from J, the gap between germline ends came to 16 bases. The CDR3 consists of 15 residues. The CDR3 DNA sequence: TGTGCCAGCAGTCCCAGGGGGGAGAATTCCTACGAGCAGTACTTC. Protein: CASSPRGENSYEQYF.

V usage is TRBV7-9 and J usage is TRBJ1-5; D is uncertain. This CDR3 comprises 17 residues. Trimming left V 4 bases short and J 4 bases short, with 20 bases between. Germline V lookup: CDR1 SEHNR, CDR2 FQNEAQ (reference sequence). For the CDR3, the DNA is TGTGCCAGCAGCTCCTCAAGAGGGTCAGCCTTAAATCAGCCCCAGCATTTT. Translated: CASSSSRGSALNQPQHF.

This chain connects TRBV29-1 to TRBJ2-7; a weak D match, TRBD2 (6 bases). The V end lost 4 bases, the J end lost 0 bases, and 10 bases lay between the germline ends. Germline V gene lookup returns CDR1 SQVTM and CDR2 ANQGSEA. The CDR3 has 13 amino acids. CDR3 sequence reads: CSVGDGSSYEQYF. CDR3 DNA sequence: TGCAGCGTTGGAGACGGGAGCTCCTACGAGCAGTACTTC.